Listed below are T cell receptor beta chains from one sample, sequenced in a study of blood T cell repertoires in COVID-19. The repertoire was sequenced with immunoSEQ multiplex PCR; TCRdb's copy has only in-frame clones and lacks some. The data show about 160,000 clones, over 90% seen once. Input material: peripheral blood. The source of these receptors is an older woman with COVID-19, enrolled during active disease. The CDR3 runs from the conserved cysteine through the conserved F or W.

v_call: TRBV27
cdr3_aa: CASSTIAGAGQETQYF

v_call: TRBV10-3
cdr3_aa: CAISEANRPGTDFYGYTF

v_call: TRBV7-2
cdr3_aa: CASSLDTGYNSPLHF

v_call: TRBV5-4
cdr3_aa: CASSLGTSGGLNTGELFF

v_call: TRBV7-9
cdr3_aa: CASSSHSTGKDTEAFF

v_call: TRBV15
cdr3_aa: CATSRKASTEAFF

v_call: TRBV15
cdr3_aa: CATSRDGAVTDTQYF

v_call: TRBV10-1
cdr3_aa: CASRITRWQGKDEQYF

v_call: TRBV19
cdr3_aa: CASSIYGGSSTDTQYF

v_call: TRBV6-5
cdr3_aa: CASSSRTAANYGYTF

v_call: TRBV4-1
cdr3_aa: CASSQRPDRAVDTQYF

v_call: TRBV2
cdr3_aa: CASRGGLGSSSGANVLTF

v_call: TRBV5-1
cdr3_aa: CASSFNYEQYF

v_call: TRBV6-2/TRBV6-3
cdr3_aa: CASSWEGGGRTDTQYF

v_call: TRBV6-5
cdr3_aa: CASSPGSANEKLFF

v_call: TRBV11-2
cdr3_aa: CASSLRGGPGTEAFF

v_call: TRBV6-5
cdr3_aa: CASRRRQGSFEQYF

v_call: TRBV10-3
cdr3_aa: CAISEPGLAGGPSETQYF

v_call: TRBV19
cdr3_aa: CASSGLTGGTGNTIYF

v_call: TRBV20-1
cdr3_aa: CSGRQGGEQYF

v_call: TRBV19
cdr3_aa: CASSRQANQPQHF

v_call: TRBV15
cdr3_aa: CATSREQGTEAFF

v_call: TRBV5-1
cdr3_aa: CASSSKAGTGVITGELFF

v_call: TRBV6-2/TRBV6-3
cdr3_aa: CASSYSSADGSTFF

v_call: TRBV25-1
cdr3_aa: CASSVGQGNYGYTF

v_call: TRBV7-8
cdr3_aa: CASSFSRIGGGRNQPQHF

v_call: TRBV20-1
cdr3_aa: CSASSRVTGELFF

v_call: TRBV7-2
cdr3_aa: CATRTSGVWNEQFF

v_call: TRBV6-2/TRBV6-3
cdr3_aa: CASSRAISGNTIYF

v_call: TRBV6-5
cdr3_aa: CASSRLAGAYNEQFF

v_call: TRBV5-8
cdr3_aa: CASSLWGQNTEAFF

v_call: TRBV6-6
cdr3_aa: CASSYSRTAGNTIYF

v_call: TRBV4-3
cdr3_aa: CASSRAGDNEKLFF